Presented here are 29 T cell receptor beta chains from one specimen sequenced in a study of blood T cell repertoires in COVID-19. The table came from immunoSEQ multiplex PCR; TCRdb's copy has only in-frame clones and leaves some out. This sample carries hundreds of thousands of clones, about 80% of them seen once, and the ten largest clones take roughly a tenth. The sample taken for sequencing was peripheral blood. These TCRs come from a woman aged 45-65 years who had recovered from COVID-19.

The chain links TRBV5-6 to TRBJ1-2, with 9 bases aligning to TRBD1. The CDR3 spans 15 residues. V dropped 2 bases and J dropped 0; count of bases not matched to a gene: 2. CDR1 is SGHDT and CDR2 is YYEEEE in the germline V gene. The CDR3 DNA sequence: TGTGCCAGCAGCTTACAGGGGGCGGCTAACTATGGCTACACCTTC. Amino acids: CASSLQGAANYGYTF.

The chain carries TRBV11-1 and TRBJ2-5; 7 bases line up with TRBD1. This CDR3 spans 15 amino acids. Germline CDR1 reads SGHAT; CDR2 reads FQDESV (reference sequence). V lost 5 bases, J lost 7 bases, and 13 bases stayed unmatched. The CDR3 region has the DNA TGTGCCAGCAGCCCCCTCGGGGACAGCCCGGGGACCCAGTACTTC. Translating it yields CASSPLGDSPGTQYF.

This clone occurred once. The gene calls are TRBV19 and TRBJ2-1; maybe TRBD1 (5 bases). This CDR3 has 13 amino acids. The V and J ends lost 1 base and 8 bases respectively, with 9 bases between them. CDR1 LNHDA and CDR2 SQIVND come from the germline V gene (reference sequence). Here the CDR3 reads CASSIVRVDEQFF. In DNA, the CDR3 is TGTGCCAGTAGTATAGTCAGGGTGGATGAGCAGTTCTTC.

V and J are TRBV4-1 and TRBJ2-7; D is perhaps TRBD1 (5 bases). The germline V gene encodes CDR1 MGHRA and CDR2 YSYEKL. V was trimmed by 0 bases and J by 0 bases, leaving 9 bases between them. CDR3 length: 15 residues. As DNA, the CDR3 is TGCGCCAGCAGCCAAGATCTGGGGCTCTCCTACGAGCAGTACTTC. As protein: CASSQDLGLSYEQYF.

The V and J genes are TRBV9 and TRBJ1-2, with a possible D match to TRBD1 (5 bases). The germline gives CDR1 SGDLS, CDR2 YYNGEE. V was clipped by 3 bases and J by 4 bases, with 13 bases between them. The CDR3 has 14 residues. CDR3 amino acids: CASSAPGGAYGYTF. As DNA, the CDR3 is TGTGCCAGCAGCGCCCCAGGAGGGGCCTATGGCTACACCTTC. The entire variable domain, with the rest obtained from reference TRBV9 and TRBJ1-2, is as follows: DSGVTQTPKHLITATGQRVTLRCSPRSGDLSVYWYQQSLDQGLQFLIQYYNGEERAKGNILERFSAQQFPDLHSELNLSSLELGDSALYFCASSAPGGAYGYTFGSGTRLTVV.

The chain is built from TRBV28 and TRBJ1-2; TRBD1 matches 11 bases. CDR3 length: 12 residues. J gave up 7 bases and V 6 bases, and 1 base lay outside the gene matches. Germline CDR1 is MDHEN and CDR2 is SYDVKM. This CDR3 is CASRGQGGGYTF. The CDR3, as DNA: TGTGCCAGCAGGGGACAGGGGGGTGGCTACACCTTC.

The chain combines TRBV27 with TRBJ1-1; perhaps TRBD1 as D (6 bases). The V end lost 7 bases, the J end lost 0 bases, and 12 bases lay between the germline ends. Per germline, CDR1 MNHEY and CDR2 SMNVEV (reference sequence). The CDR3 is 14 amino acids. The CDR3 region has the DNA TGTGCCAGCACTGCGGGGGCCTTGAACACTGAAGCTTTCTTT. It codes for CASTAGALNTEAFF.

This sequence joins TRBV6-5 and TRBJ1-4; D is possibly TRBD1 (6 bases). This CDR3 has 13 amino acids. Germline V gene data show CDR1 as MNHEY and CDR2 as SVGAGI. V was shortened by 5 bases and J by 7 bases, with 11 bases between the two germline ends. CDR3 loop: CASSPGVIEKLFF. CDR3 sequence (DNA): TGTGCCAGCAGTCCAGGGGTAATTGAAAAACTGTTTTTT.

Written as DNA, the CDR3 is TGCGCCAGCAGCTTGGACAGCCAAGAGACCCAGTACTTC. It is translated as CASSLDSQETQYF. The chain recombines TRBV5-1 with TRBJ2-5, with D unresolved. Per the germline V gene, CDR1 is SGHRS and CDR2 is YFSETQ. This CDR3 has 13 amino acids. The germline V and J ends were trimmed by 0 bases and 1 base, with 4 bases remaining between them.

This clone showed up just a few times. The V and J genes are TRBV30 and TRBJ1-4; TRBD1 is a possible D gene (5 bases). V was shortened by 8 bases and J by 8 bases, with 24 bases between the two germline ends. Germline values: CDR1 GTSNPN, CDR2 SVGIG (reference sequence). The CDR3 is 15 amino acids. The CDR3 here is CAAWGLSLSGEKLFF. The CDR3 DNA reads TGTGCCGCATGGGGACTCTCATTAAGTGGAGAAAAACTGTTTTTT.

This chain links TRBV19 with TRBJ1-1; D is unresolved. V was shortened by 5 bases and J by 4 bases, with 20 bases between the two germline ends. This CDR3 spans 16 amino acids. Germline CDR1 reads LNHDA; CDR2 reads SQIVND (reference sequence). DNA of the CDR3: TGTGCCAGTAGTGGATACCGGGAAAGGGAGGGCACTGAAGCTTTCTTT. Its translation: CASSGYREREGTEAFF.

The genes are TRBV7-6 and TRBJ2-1; D is unresolved. Germline V gene data show CDR1 as SGHVS and CDR2 as FNYEAQ. Trimming left V 2 bases short and J 9 bases short, with 8 bases between. The CDR3 totals 12 residues. CDR3 bases: TGTGCCAGCAGCTTAATGTCGGGTGAGCAGTTCTTC. Amino acid sequence: CASSLMSGEQFF.

This chain connects TRBV28 to TRBJ2-3; maybe TRBD2 (6 bases). The CDR3 has 18 residues. V gave up 4 bases and J gave up 1 base, with 21 bases separating them. Germline V CDR1 and CDR2: MDHEN, SYDVKM. CDR3 DNA sequence: TGTGCCAGCAGTTCCCCCGGCGGGGCCAGGTGGGGCACAGATACGCAGTATTTT. This translates into CASSSPGGARWGTDTQYF.

The rearrangement uses TRBV7-2 and TRBJ1-1; TRBD1 might be the D (5 bases). Germline V gives CDR1 SGHTA, CDR2 FQGNSA. The CDR3 extends over 14 amino acids. V lost 3 bases, J lost 8 bases, and 16 bases lay in between. In DNA, the CDR3 is TGTGCCAGCAGCTTGGGCGGGGGGTTTAGGGAAGCTTTCTTT. This sequence encodes CASSLGGGFREAFF. Drawing the rest from reference TRBV7-2 and TRBJ1-1, the complete variable domain is GAGVSQSPSNKVTEKGKDVELRCDPISGHTALYWYRQSLGQGLEFLIYFQGNSAPDKSGLPSDRFSAERTGGSVSTLTIQRTQQEDSAVYLCASSLGGGFREAFFGQGTRLTVV.

V usage is TRBV5-4 and J usage is TRBJ2-6; perhaps TRBD2 as D (6 bases). The germline CDR1 and CDR2 sequences are SGHNT and YYREEE (reference sequence). V gave up 6 bases and J gave up 0 bases, with 13 bases separating them. The CDR3 has 16 residues. In DNA, the CDR3 is TGTGCCAGCAAACCAGCGGGCCCCTCTGGGGCCAACGTCCTGACTTTC. It specifies CASKPAGPSGANVLTF. The variable domain in full, completed from reference TRBV5-4 and TRBJ2-6, reads ETGVTQSPTHLIKTRGQQVTLRCSSQSGHNTVSWYQQALGQGPQFIFQYYREEENGRGNFPPRFSGLQFPNYSSELNVNALELDDSALYLCASKPAGPSGANVLTFGAGSRLTVL.

This clone was detected only once. This sequence joins TRBV4-2 and TRBJ2-7; possibly TRBD2 for D (5 bases). The CDR3 consists of 16 residues. CDR1 LGHNA and CDR2 YNFKEQ come from the germline V gene. V was trimmed by 2 bases and J by 2 bases, leaving 16 bases between them. As DNA, the CDR3 is TGTGCCAGCAGCCAAACTGAGCGCTGGGAGACCTACGAGCAGTACTTC. This codes for CASSQTERWETYEQYF.

This clone was counted many times. Other nucleotide sequences in the sample specify the same CDR3. CDR3 in amino acids: CAWSAGGGYTF. Here the CDR3 DNA reads TGTGCCTGGAGTGCGGGGGGCGGCTACACCTTC. The rearrangement links TRBV30 to TRBJ1-2; possible D gene TRBD1, 6 bases. This CDR3 is built from 11 residues. Trimming shortened V by 1 base and J by 8 bases, and 8 bases separated the two germline ends. CDR1 and CDR2 from the germline V gene are GTSNPN and SVGIG (reference sequence).

The rearrangement links TRBV18 to TRBJ2-7; 11 bases line up with TRBD1. This CDR3 region has 14 residues. Germline V gene data show CDR1 as KGHSH and CDR2 as LQKENI. After removal of 3 bases from V and 5 bases from J, the junction contained 3 bases not matched to a gene. DNA of the CDR3: TGTGCCAGCTCACCGGACAGGGGGCTTGACGAGCAGTACTTC. Its protein is CASSPDRGLDEQYF.

The chain links TRBV24-1 to TRBJ1-5; 7 positions match TRBD1. The germline V gene has CDR1 KGHDR and CDR2 SFDVKD. The CDR3 contains 14 residues. Germline trimming cut 6 bases from V and 6 bases from J; bases unmatched to any gene: 7. CDR3 region: CATSSTGVLQPQHF. In nucleotides, the CDR3 is TGTGCCACCAGTAGTACAGGGGTTCTTCAGCCCCAGCATTTT.

The CDR3 region is CASSFGGGMYNEQFF. The DNA for the CDR3 is TGTGCCAGCAGTTTCGGTGGGGGGATGTACAATGAGCAGTTCTTC. This chain connects TRBV27 to TRBJ2-1; weak D call: TRBD2 (6 bases). The V and J ends lost 3 bases and 4 bases respectively, with 13 bases between them. The V gene's germline CDR1 is MNHEY and CDR2 SMNVEV (reference sequence). CDR3 length: 15 amino acids.

V and J are TRBV30 and TRBJ2-7, with 8 positions matching TRBD1. After removal of 4 bases from V and 0 bases from J, the junction contained 11 bases not matched to a gene. CDR3 length equals 16 residues. Germline CDR1 GTSNPN, CDR2 SVGIG (reference sequence). The CDR3 nucleotides are TGTGCCTGGATTCGGGCAGGGGGCCTTAGCTCCTACGAGCAGTACTTC. Protein sequence: CAWIRAGGLSSYEQYF.

This clone was recorded once. The gene calls are TRBV28 and TRBJ1-1; D call uncertain. Germline-derived CDR1 and CDR2 are MDHEN and SYDVKM. CDR3 length: 15 residues. V shed 3 bases and J shed 8 bases, with 19 bases lying between them. This CDR3 is CASSLPVRPLAEAFF. The CDR3 bases are TGTGCCAGCAGTTTGCCAGTTCGGCCTTTAGCCGAAGCTTTCTTT. Filled out from reference TRBV28 and TRBJ1-1, the complete variable domain reads DVKVTQSSRYLVKRTGEKVFLECVQDMDHENMFWYRQDPGLGLRLIYFSYDVKMKEKGDIPEGYSVSREKKERFSLILESASTNQTSMYLCASSLPVRPLAEAFFGQGTRLTVV.

The chain links TRBV28 to TRBJ1-3; unclear D gene. Germline CDR1 and CDR2: MDHEN and SYDVKM. V shed 6 bases and J shed 2 bases, with 14 bases lying between them. The length of the CDR3 is 15 residues. CDR3 DNA: TGTGCCAGCAGCCCCCCTTTAAATCCTGGAAACACCATATATTTT. This codes for CASSPPLNPGNTIYF.

The chain couples TRBV5-1 to TRBJ2-1; the match to TRBD1 covers 7 bases. Germline V gene sequence: CDR1 SGHRS, CDR2 YFSETQ. V lost 4 bases to trimming and J lost 4 bases; unmatched junction nucleotides: 11. This CDR3 has 16 residues. The CDR3 spells CASSPGSWDRYNEQFF. In DNA, the CDR3 is TGCGCCAGCAGCCCGGGGTCATGGGACAGATACAATGAGCAGTTCTTC.

J is TRBJ1-1 and V is TRBV7-8; TRBD1 matches at 7 bases. Trimming cost V 4 bases and J 0 bases; bases outside gene matches: 8. Germline V gives CDR1 SGHVS, CDR2 FQNEAQ. This CDR3 has 16 residues. The CDR3 reads CASSSPGTVMNTEAFF. The CDR3 coding sequence is TGTGCCAGCAGCTCCCCCGGGACAGTGATGAACACTGAAGCTTTCTTT.

The chain carries TRBV19 and TRBJ2-3; 8 positions agree with TRBD2. This CDR3 is 15 amino acids long. With V trimmed by 1 base and J by 0 bases, 0 bases remained unmatched. Germline V gene data show CDR1 as LNHDA and CDR2 as SQIVND (reference sequence). CDR3 in amino acids: CASSIASGSTDTQYF. The CDR3 DNA reads as TGTGCCAGTAGTATAGCTAGCGGGAGCACAGATACGCAGTATTTT.

This chain links TRBV6-4 with TRBJ2-1; perhaps TRBD1 as D (6 bases). This CDR3 spans 15 amino acids. Looked up from germline, CDR1 is MRHNA and CDR2 is SNTAGT. V was pared by 0 bases and J by 6 bases, with 12 bases between. The CDR3 loop is CASSDSAGVGNEQFF. Here the CDR3 DNA reads TGTGCCAGCAGTGACTCCGCAGGGGTGGGCAATGAGCAGTTCTTC.

The J gene is TRBJ2-5, the V gene TRBV5-1; the D gene is possibly TRBD1 (6 bases). This CDR3 comprises 15 residues. The V and J ends lost 2 bases and 1 base respectively, with 12 bases between them. In germline, CDR1 is SGHRS, CDR2 YFSETQ. This CDR3 is CASSFGGQAQETQYF. In nucleotides, the CDR3 is TGCGCCAGCAGCTTTGGGGGACAAGCCCAAGAGACCCAGTACTTC.

The chain carries TRBV3-1 (or the pseudogene TRBV3-2) and TRBJ2-7; no definite D call. Germline CDR1 is LGHDT and CDR2 is YNNKEL (reference sequence). There are 14 residues in the CDR3. Between the trimmed V and J ends, which lost 1 base and 0 bases, there was a span of 7 bases. The CDR3 DNA follows: TGTGCCAGCAGCCAAGGCAGGTCCTCCTACGAGCAGTACTTC. Translating it yields CASSQGRSSYEQYF.